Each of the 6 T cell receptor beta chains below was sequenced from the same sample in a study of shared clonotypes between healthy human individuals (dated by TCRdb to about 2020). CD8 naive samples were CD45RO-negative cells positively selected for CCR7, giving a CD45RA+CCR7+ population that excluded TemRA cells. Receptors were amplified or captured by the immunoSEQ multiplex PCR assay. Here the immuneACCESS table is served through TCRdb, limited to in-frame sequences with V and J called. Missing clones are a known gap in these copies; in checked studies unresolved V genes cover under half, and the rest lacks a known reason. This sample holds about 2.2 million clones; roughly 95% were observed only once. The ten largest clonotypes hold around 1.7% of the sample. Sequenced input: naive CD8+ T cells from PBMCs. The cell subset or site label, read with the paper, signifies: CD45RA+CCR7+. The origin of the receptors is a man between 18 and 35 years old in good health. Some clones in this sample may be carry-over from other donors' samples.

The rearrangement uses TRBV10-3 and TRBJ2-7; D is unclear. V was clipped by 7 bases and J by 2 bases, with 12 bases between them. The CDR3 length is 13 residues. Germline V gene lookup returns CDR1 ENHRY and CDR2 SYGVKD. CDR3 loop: CAINGPTPYEQYF. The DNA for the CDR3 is TGTGCCATCAATGGGCCCACTCCCTACGAGCAGTACTTC.

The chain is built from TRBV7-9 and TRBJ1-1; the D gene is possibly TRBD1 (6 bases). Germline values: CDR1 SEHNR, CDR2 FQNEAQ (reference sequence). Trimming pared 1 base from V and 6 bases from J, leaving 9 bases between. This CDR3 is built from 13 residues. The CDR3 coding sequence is TGTGCCAGCAGCTTAGATCGGACAGCTGAAGCTTTCTTT. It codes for CASSLDRTAEAFF. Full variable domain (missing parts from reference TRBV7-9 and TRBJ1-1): DTGVSQNPRHKITKRGQNVTFRCDPISEHNRLYWYRQTLGQGPEFLTYFQNEAQLEKSRLLSDRFSAERPKGSFSTLEIQRTEQGDSAMYLCASSLDRTAEAFFGQGTRLTVV.

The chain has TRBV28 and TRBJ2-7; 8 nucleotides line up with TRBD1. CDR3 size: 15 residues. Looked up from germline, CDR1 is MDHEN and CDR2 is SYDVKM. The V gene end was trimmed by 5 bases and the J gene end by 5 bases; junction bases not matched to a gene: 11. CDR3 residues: CASSLLRDRPHEQYF. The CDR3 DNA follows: TGTGCCAGCAGTCTCCTCCGGGACAGGCCCCACGAGCAGTACTTC.

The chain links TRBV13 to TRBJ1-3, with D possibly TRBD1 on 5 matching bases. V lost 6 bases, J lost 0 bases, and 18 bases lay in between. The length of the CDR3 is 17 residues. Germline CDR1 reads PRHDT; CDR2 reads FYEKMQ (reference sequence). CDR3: CASSYSRGPNSGNTIYF. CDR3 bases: TGTGCCAGCAGTTATTCCCGGGGACCGAACTCTGGAAACACCATATATTTT.

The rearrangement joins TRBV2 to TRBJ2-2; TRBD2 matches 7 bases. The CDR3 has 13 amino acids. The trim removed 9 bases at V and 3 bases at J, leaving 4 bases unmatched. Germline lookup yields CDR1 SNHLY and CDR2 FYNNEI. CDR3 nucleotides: TGTGCCAGGAGACTAGCCGACACCGGGGAGCTGTTTTTT. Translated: CARRLADTGELFF.

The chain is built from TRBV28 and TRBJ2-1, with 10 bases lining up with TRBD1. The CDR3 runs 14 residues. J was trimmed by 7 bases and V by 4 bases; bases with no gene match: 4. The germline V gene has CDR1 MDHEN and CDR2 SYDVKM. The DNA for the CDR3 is TGTGCCAGCAGTTCGGGACAGGGGTTGAATGAGCAGTTCTTC. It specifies CASSSGQGLNEQFF.